This TCR beta chain came from a study of CD8+CD57+ T cells in acquired aplastic anemia. Study overall: An average of roughly 3 ug of DNA was obtained from sorted CD4+ and CD8+ cells.

This clonotype was counted at least ten times. The ends were cut back, 0 bases at V and 4 bases at J, with 15 bases in the middle. CDR3 length: 16 residues. Germline CDR1 and CDR2: SGHNT and YENEEA. TCR beta VDJ and CDR3 were profiled, and genomic DNA was the template. Each CDR3 protein gets one entry after TCRdb re-called the reads with MiXCR. The data contain 160,000 or so distinct CDR3 sequences, roughly 50% of them singletons. Patients chosen for sequencing had CD8+CD57+ cells that had expanded, as shown by flow cytometry. Every patient was diagnosed with severe acquired aplastic anemia. This TCR was recovered from a human donor with aplastic anemia. The V and J genes are TRBV11-3 and TRBJ2-5; D unresolved. Sequenced material: sorted CD4+, CD8+, or CD8+CD57+ T cells (not recorded which) from PBMCs. The CDR3 is CASSLDRYLVRETQYF. For the CDR3, the DNA is TGTGCCAGCAGCTTAGATCGGTACCTTGTAAGAGAGACCCAGTACTTC.